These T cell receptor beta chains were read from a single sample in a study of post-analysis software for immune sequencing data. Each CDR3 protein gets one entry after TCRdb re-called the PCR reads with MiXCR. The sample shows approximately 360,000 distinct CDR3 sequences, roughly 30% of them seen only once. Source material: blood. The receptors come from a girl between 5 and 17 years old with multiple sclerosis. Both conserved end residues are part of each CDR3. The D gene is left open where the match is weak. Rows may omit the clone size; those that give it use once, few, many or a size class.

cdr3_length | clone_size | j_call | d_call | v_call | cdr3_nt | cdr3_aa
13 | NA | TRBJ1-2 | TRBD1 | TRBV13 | TGTGCCAGCAGCTTCGCACAGGGGGGAAGATACACCTTC | CASSFAQGGRYTF
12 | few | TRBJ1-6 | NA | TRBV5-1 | TGCGCCAGCAGCTTACGGGACTCACCCCTCCACTTT | CASSLRDSPLHF
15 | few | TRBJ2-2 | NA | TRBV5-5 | TGTGCCAGCAGTCCTCAGGCCGGTTTCACCGGGGAGCTGTTTTTT | CASSPQAGFTGELFF
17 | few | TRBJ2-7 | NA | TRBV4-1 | TGCGCCAGCAGCCAAGACCCGGGCTCAGCGGAGCGCTACGAGCAGTACTTC | CASSQDPGSAERYEQYF
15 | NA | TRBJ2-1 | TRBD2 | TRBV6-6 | TGTGCCAGCAGTTACTTGGTAGCGGGCCAAGAGACCCAGTTCTTC | CASSYLVAGQETQFF
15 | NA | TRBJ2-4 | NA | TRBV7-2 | TGTGCCAGCAGCCCCGCGGCATTAACCAAAAACATTCAGTACTTC | CASSPAALTKNIQYF
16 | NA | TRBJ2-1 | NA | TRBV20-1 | TGCAGTGCTAGCCTGAGTCTTAATTATCGTACGGATGAGCAGTTCTTC | CSASLSLNYRTDEQFF
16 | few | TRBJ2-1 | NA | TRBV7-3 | TGTGCCAGCAGCCCGGACGGGACACTAGGATACAATGAGCAGTTCTTC | CASSPDGTLGYNEQFF
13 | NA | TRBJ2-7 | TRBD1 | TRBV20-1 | TGCAGTGCTAACCGACAGGGGACGAGCGGGCAGTACTTC | CSANRQGTSGQYF
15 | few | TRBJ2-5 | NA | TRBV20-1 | TGCAGTGCTAGATCCCTGACTACCTACCAAGAGACCCAGTACTTC | CSARSLTTYQETQYF
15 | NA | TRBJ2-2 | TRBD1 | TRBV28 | TGTGCCAGCAGTTGGGGGACAGGGAACACCGGGGAGCTGTTTTTT | CASSWGTGNTGELFF
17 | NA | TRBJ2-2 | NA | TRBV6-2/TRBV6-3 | TGTGCCAGCAGCCCCGATCCGGGACATTTAAACACCGGGGAGCTGTTTTTT | CASSPDPGHLNTGELFF
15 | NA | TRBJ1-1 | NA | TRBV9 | TGTGCCAGCAGCTCAGTTGGGATTATGAATACTGAAGCTTTCTTT | CASSSVGIMNTEAFF
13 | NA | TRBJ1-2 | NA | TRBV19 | TGTGCCAGCAGGAGGGGCAGTAACTATGGCTACACCTTC | CASRRGSNYGYTF
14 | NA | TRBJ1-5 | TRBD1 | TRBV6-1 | TGTGCCAGCAGTGGTGGACAGGGCTTTCAGCCCCAGCATTTT | CASSGGQGFQPQHF
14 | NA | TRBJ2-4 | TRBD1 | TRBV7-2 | TGTGCCAGCAGCCACCGGGACAGATTAGACATTCAGTACTTC | CASSHRDRLDIQYF
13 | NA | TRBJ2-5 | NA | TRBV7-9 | TGTGCCAGCAGCGCCTCTACCCAAGAGACCCAGTACTTC | CASSASTQETQYF
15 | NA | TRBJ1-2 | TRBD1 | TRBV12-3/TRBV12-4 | TGTGCCAGCAGTTCCCTAGACAGGGGAGGCTATGGCTACACCTTC | CASSSLDRGGYGYTF
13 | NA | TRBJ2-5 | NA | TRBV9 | TGTGCCAGCAGCCTGACTCTCCGGGAGACCCAGTACTTC | CASSLTLRETQYF
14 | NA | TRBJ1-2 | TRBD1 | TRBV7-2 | TGTGCCAGCAACGCCCCGGGACAGGGGTATGGCTACACCTTC | CASNAPGQGYGYTF
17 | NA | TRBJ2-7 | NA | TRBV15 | TGTGCCACCAGCAGAGATCCCCCGGGCGGAGACTCCTACGAGCAGTACTTC | CATSRDPPGGDSYEQYF
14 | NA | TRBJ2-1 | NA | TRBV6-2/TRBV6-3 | TGTGCCAGCAATCGACGACTAGGGGGCACTGAGCAGTTCTTC | CASNRRLGGTEQFF
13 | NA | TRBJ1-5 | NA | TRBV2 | TGTGCCAGCAGTGGGGGACGAGAGGGGCCCCAGCATTTT | CASSGGREGPQHF
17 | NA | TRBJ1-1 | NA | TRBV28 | TGTGCCAGCAGTCGGGATAAAGGGGGTTTTTTGAACACTGAAGCTTTCTTT | CASSRDKGGFLNTEAFF
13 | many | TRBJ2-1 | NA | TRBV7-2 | TGTGCCAGCAGCTCGACAGGCTACAATGAGCAGTTCTTC | CASSSTGYNEQFF
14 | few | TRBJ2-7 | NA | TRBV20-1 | TGCAGTGCTAGAGAGTCCCACGGCTCCTACGAGCAGTACTTC | CSARESHGSYEQYF
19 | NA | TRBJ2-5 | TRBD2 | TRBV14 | TGTGCCAGCAGCCCCTCCAGCTTTGGGACTAGCGGGGGGAGGAAGACCCAGTACTTC | CASSPSSFGTSGGRKTQYF
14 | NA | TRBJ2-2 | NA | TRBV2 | TGTGCCAGCAGTGAATTGGCGAGCACCGGGGAGCTGTTTTTT | CASSELASTGELFF
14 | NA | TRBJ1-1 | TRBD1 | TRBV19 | TGTGCCAGTAGTATGATTACAGGGGGCCAAGGAGCTTTCTTT | CASSMITGGQGAFF
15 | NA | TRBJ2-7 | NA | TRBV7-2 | TGTGCCAGCAGCTTAGAATTTAAGGGGTCCTACGAGCAGTACTTC | CASSLEFKGSYEQYF
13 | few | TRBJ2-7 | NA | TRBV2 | TGTGCCAGCAGTCGGGAAAAGGGGATCGAGCAGTACTTC | CASSREKGIEQYF
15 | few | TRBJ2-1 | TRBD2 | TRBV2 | TGTGCCAGCAGTGACGCAGCGGGGGGTAACAATGAGCAGTTCTTC | CASSDAAGGNNEQFF
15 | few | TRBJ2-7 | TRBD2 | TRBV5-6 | TGTGCCAGCAGCTCAGCCGGGACTAGGAAAAGGGAGCAGTACTTC | CASSSAGTRKREQYF
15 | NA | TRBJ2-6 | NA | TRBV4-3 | TGCGCCAGCAGCCAAGCGATGGCTGGGGCCAACGTCCTGACTTTC | CASSQAMAGANVLTF
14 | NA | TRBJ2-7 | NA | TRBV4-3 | TGCGCCAGCAGCCAAGGGGGCTCTGGCTACGAGCAGTACTTC | CASSQGGSGYEQYF
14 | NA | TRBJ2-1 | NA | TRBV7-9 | TGTGCCAGCAGCTTATCCTTGACAAACAATGAGCAGTTCTTC | CASSLSLTNNEQFF
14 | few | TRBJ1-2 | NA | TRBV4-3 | TGCGCCAGCAGCCAAGATGCGGTCCCCCATGGCTACACCTTC | CASSQDAVPHGYTF
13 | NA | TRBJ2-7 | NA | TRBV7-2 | TGTGCCAGCAGCTACTTCCAAGCCTACGAGCAGTACTTC | CASSYFQAYEQYF
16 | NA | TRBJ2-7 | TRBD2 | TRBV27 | TGTGCCAGCAGTGTGAACGGGCGCGAGCGGGGGTACGAGCAGTACTTC | CASSVNGRERGYEQYF
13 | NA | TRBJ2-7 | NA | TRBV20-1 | TGCAGTGCTCTCCCAAGAGATGTGTACGAGCAGTACTTC | CSALPRDVYEQYF
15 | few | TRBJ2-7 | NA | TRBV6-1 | TGTGCCAGCAGTGAAGCCCTAGCAGACTCCTACGAGCAGTACTTC | CASSEALADSYEQYF
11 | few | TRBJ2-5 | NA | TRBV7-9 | TGTGCCAGCAGCTCCCCGGAGACCCAGTACTTC | CASSSPETQYF
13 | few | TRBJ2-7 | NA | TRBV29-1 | TGCAGCGTTGAAGAGACAGTTTCCTACGAGCAGTACTTC | CSVEETVSYEQYF
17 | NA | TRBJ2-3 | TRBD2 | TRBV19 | TGTGCCAGTAGTATGGGACTAGCGGGGGGGCCCGGAGATACGCAGTATTTT | CASSMGLAGGPGDTQYF
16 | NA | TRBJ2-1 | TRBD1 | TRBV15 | TGTGCCACCAGCAGAGTGAGGCAGGGGGCAGACAATGAGCAGTTCTTC | CATSRVRQGADNEQFF
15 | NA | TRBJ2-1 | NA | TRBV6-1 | TGTGCCAGCAGTGAAGCGGGGAGTTTCACGAATGAGCAGTTCTTC | CASSEAGSFTNEQFF
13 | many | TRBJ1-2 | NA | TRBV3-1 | TGTGCCAGCAGCCAAGCGGGGAACTATGGCTACACCTTC | CASSQAGNYGYTF
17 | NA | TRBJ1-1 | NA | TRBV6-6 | TGTGCCAGCAGTTACTCGATACGGGGGGTTGAGAACACTGAAGCTTTCTTT | CASSYSIRGVENTEAFF
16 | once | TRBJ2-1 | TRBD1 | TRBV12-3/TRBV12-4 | TGTGCCAGCAGTCGAAGACAGGGGGGCCCCTACAATGAGCAGTTCTTC | CASSRRQGGPYNEQFF
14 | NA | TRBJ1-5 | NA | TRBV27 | TGTGCCAGCAGTAAAGACAGCACCGGTGGGCCCCAGCATTTT | CASSKDSTGGPQHF
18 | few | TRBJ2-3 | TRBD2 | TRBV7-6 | TGTGCCAGCAGCTCAACTAGCGGGGGAGCTCTTGGCACAGATACGCAGTATTTT | CASSSTSGGALGTDTQYF
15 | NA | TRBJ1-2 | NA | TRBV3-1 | TGTGCCAGCAGCCAAGATCCGGAATTCCCCTGGGGCTACACCTTC | CASSQDPEFPWGYTF
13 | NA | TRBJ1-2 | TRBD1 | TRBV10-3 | TGTGCCATCAGTGGTGGGACAGGATATGGCTACACCTTC | CAISGGTGYGYTF
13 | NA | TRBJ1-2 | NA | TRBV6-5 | TGTGCCAGCAGTTACCCTGGGAACTATGGCTACACCTTC | CASSYPGNYGYTF
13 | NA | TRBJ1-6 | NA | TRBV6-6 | TGTGCCAGCAGTTACTTCGAGAATTCACCCCTCCACTTT | CASSYFENSPLHF
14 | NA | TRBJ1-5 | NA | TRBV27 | TGTGCCAGCAGTTGGAGGGGAGCAAATCAGCCCCAGCATTTT | CASSWRGANQPQHF
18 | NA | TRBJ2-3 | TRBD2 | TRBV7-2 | TGTGCCAGCAGCCCCGGCTGGAGGGGCGGGGGGGGAACAGATACGCAGTATTTT | CASSPGWRGGGGTDTQYF
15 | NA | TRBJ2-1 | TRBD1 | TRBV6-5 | TGTGCCAGCGCCTTCGACAGGGCCCCCTACAATGAGCAGTTCTTC | CASAFDRAPYNEQFF